A selection of T cell receptor beta chains follows, all from one sample in a study of spatial heterogeneity in lung cancer. TCRdb processed the 5' RACE reads anew with MiXCR; each CDR3 protein has one entry. The table has about 41,000 distinct CDR3 sequences, about 12% seen once. Sequenced material: PBMCs, taken at surgery. Source of these receptors: a female donor with early-stage non-small cell lung cancer. Each CDR3 is given without its conserved first and last residue. Clone sizes are given selectively: once, few, many, or a class where the clone is expanded.

ASSLSEDGELF 11 TRBV12-3/TRBV12-4 - TRBJ2-2
ASSLEIAPAGDEQY 14 TRBV5-1 few TRBJ2-7
ASSIPGTAQPQH 12 TRBV19 - TRBJ1-5
ASSQTGQETQY 11 TRBV6-5 - TRBJ2-5
ASSVQGGTAEAF 12 TRBV7-2 - TRBJ1-1
ASSLQPPGQREPYGYT 16 TRBV5-1 few TRBJ1-2
SAADPDTQY 9 TRBV20-1 - TRBJ2-3
SARVLRTGYRETQY 14 TRBV20-1 - TRBJ2-5
ASSDSPRSWLRSEKLF 16 TRBV25-1 - TRBJ1-4
SVDLTGSVADTQY 13 TRBV29-1 - TRBJ2-3
ASSRLESSYEQY 12 TRBV7-6 few TRBJ2-7
ASSLGPPSGDRTDTQY 16 TRBV5-6 many TRBJ2-3
ASSNQTGMNTEAF 13 TRBV7-9 - TRBJ1-1
SVEDLGQGNTEAF 13 TRBV29-1 once TRBJ1-1
ASRTDREDNEQF 12 TRBV6-5 few TRBJ2-1
ASSSGRQGGQPQH 13 TRBV28 - TRBJ1-5
ASSPRGGRMNTEAF 14 TRBV13 few TRBJ1-1
ASSLTGTEAF 10 TRBV5-1 many TRBJ1-1
ASSSFMGTDTQY 12 TRBV5-1 few TRBJ2-3
ASKGQLRSSYNSPLH 15 TRBV2 few TRBJ1-6
ASSWTSGGSYEQY 13 TRBV5-1 - TRBJ2-7
ASSIVEGAEAF 11 TRBV19 once TRBJ1-1
SVGGVSSYNEQF 12 TRBV29-1 - TRBJ2-1
ASSPSEAGHRTYEQY 15 TRBV28 few TRBJ2-7
ASSPPGGVPSPLH 13 TRBV5-8 few TRBJ1-6
ASTDTGRGDTEAF 13 TRBV28 - TRBJ1-1
ATSPGQLSSGELF 13 TRBV15 many TRBJ2-2
ASSLSTSGGARADTQY 16 TRBV27 - TRBJ2-3
ASDSTTGGAADTQY 14 TRBV6-6 - TRBJ2-3
ASSLGQGFNTEAF 13 TRBV7-8 many TRBJ1-1
ASSLAAGENIQY 12 TRBV5-1 - TRBJ2-4
ASSLAPLATNEKLF 14 TRBV7-9 few TRBJ1-4
ASSRDRGGFGEQF 13 TRBV6-5 few TRBJ2-1
ASSIPRSFSNQPQH 14 TRBV19 few TRBJ1-5
ASSLQGIRTEAF 12 TRBV14 few TRBJ1-1
ASSAGVLSNQPQH 13 TRBV2 few TRBJ1-5
ASSLAGALSYEQY 13 TRBV28 many TRBJ2-7
AWSTGPSYT 9 TRBV30 few TRBJ1-2
ASSPSWLQPYEQY 13 TRBV12-3/TRBV12-4 - TRBJ2-7
ALRNSVVTDTQY 12 TRBV10-3 few TRBJ2-3
ASSFGGRGTPAPEAF 15 TRBV5-6 - TRBJ1-1
ASRRHVEPLLGYT 13 TRBV12-3/TRBV12-4 many TRBJ1-2
ASSGGVGTRAYEQY 14 TRBV6-1 few TRBJ2-7
ASSLAGGTTGELF 13 TRBV5-4 - TRBJ2-2
ASSLAGARNTEAF 13 TRBV12-3/TRBV12-4 few TRBJ1-1
ASSLAADTEAF 11 TRBV5-6 many TRBJ1-1
SVKSGVGTDTQY 12 TRBV29-1 many TRBJ2-3
ASSGDNPTFDEQY 13 TRBV6-5 few TRBJ2-7
ASSPQGSYGYT 11 TRBV19 - TRBJ1-2
ASSYSTARAGGTEAF 15 TRBV6-5 - TRBJ1-1
ASSQSPRETEAF 12 TRBV5-4 - TRBJ1-1
ASSLMTGGFHEQY 13 TRBV5-6 - TRBJ2-7
ASSSGQPGAKNIQY 14 TRBV28 few TRBJ2-4
SVGVPNNEKLF 11 TRBV29-1 - TRBJ1-4